This TCR beta chain is from a study of T-cell reconstitution after alpha-beta-depleted transplantation in children. The TCRbeta library was prepared with unique molecular identifiers. TCRdb re-called the PCR reads with MiXCR, one entry per CDR3 protein. This sample has about 610,000 distinct CDR3 sequences, with over 9.5% found just once. This clonotype was counted a few times. Germline lookup yields CDR1 MNHEY and CDR2 SMNVEV (reference sequence). The CDR3 spans 15 residues. Trimming removed 6 bases from V and 0 bases from J; junction bases left unmatched: 7. This chain uses TRBV27 with TRBJ2-7; 8 nucleotides match TRBD2. This TCR came from a human donor who donated a stem cell graft to a child with acute myeloid leukemia. The sequencing here drew on PBMCs from the stem cell graft donor, taken from the stem cell graft. The CDR3 DNA reads as TGTGCCAGCAGCGGAGCTAGCGGGCCCTCCTACGAGCAGTACTTC. Translation gives CASSGASGPSYEQYF.